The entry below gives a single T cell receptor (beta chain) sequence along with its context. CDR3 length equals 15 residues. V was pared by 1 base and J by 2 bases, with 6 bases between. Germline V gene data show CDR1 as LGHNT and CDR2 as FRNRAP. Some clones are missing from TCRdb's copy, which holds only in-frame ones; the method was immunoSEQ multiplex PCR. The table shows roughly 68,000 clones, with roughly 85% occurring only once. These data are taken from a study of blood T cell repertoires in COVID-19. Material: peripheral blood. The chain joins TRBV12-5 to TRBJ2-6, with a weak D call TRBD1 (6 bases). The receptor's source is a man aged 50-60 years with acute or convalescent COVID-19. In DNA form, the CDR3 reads TGTGCTAGTGGTTTGGGACAGGCTGGGGCCAACGTCCTGACTTTC. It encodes CASGLGQAGANVLTF.